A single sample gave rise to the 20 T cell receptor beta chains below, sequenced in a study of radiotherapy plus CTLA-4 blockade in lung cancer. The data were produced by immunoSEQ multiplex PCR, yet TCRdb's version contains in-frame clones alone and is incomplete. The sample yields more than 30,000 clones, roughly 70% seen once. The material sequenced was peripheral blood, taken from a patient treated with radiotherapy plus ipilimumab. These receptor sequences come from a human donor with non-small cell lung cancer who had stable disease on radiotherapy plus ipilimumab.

The CDR3 DNA reads as TGTGCCAGCAGCTCGGGGACTAGCGGGAGGGGTCGGCACGAGCAGTACTTC. Translation gives CASSSGTSGRGRHEQYF. The chain uses TRBV7-2 and TRBJ2-7; TRBD2 matches at 16 bases. Per germline, CDR1 SGHTA and CDR2 FQGNSA. Germline trimming cut 4 bases from V and 5 bases from J; bases unmatched to any gene: 8. The CDR3 is 17 amino acids.

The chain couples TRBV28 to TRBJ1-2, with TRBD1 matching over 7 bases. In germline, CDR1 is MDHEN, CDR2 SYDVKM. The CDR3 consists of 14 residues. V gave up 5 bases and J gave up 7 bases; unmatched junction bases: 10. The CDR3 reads CASSLDRAQGGYTF. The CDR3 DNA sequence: TGTGCCAGCAGTCTTGACAGGGCCCAGGGTGGCTACACCTTC.

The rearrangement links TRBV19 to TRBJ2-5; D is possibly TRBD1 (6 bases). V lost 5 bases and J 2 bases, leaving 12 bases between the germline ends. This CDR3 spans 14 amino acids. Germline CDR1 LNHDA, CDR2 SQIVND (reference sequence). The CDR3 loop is CASSGGHFQETQYF. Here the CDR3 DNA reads TGTGCCAGTAGTGGGGGACACTTTCAAGAGACCCAGTACTTC.

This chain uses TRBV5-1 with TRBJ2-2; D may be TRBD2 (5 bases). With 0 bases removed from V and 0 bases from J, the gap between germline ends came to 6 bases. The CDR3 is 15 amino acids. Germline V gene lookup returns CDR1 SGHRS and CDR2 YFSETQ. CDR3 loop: CASSLGTPNTGELFF. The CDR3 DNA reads TGCGCCAGCAGCTTGGGGACTCCGAACACCGGGGAGCTGTTTTTT.

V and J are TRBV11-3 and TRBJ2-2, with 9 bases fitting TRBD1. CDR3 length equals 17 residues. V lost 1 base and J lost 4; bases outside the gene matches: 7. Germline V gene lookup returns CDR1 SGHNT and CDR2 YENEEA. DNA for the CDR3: TGTGCCAGCAGCTTAGGCTACAGGGGGCGTGGCACCGGGGAGCTGTTTTTT. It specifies CASSLGYRGRGTGELFF.

CDR3 sequence reads: CASSPSYTSYEQYF. The CDR3 DNA reads as TGTGCCAGCAGTCCCTCGTATACCTCCTACGAGCAGTACTTC. The V call is TRBV2, the J call TRBJ2-7; no clear D. Germline V lookup: CDR1 SNHLY, CDR2 FYNNEI. The germline V and J ends were trimmed by 5 bases and 0 bases, with 11 bases remaining between them. The CDR3 runs 14 residues. Full variable domain (outside the CDR3, taken from reference TRBV2 and TRBJ2-7): EPEVTQTPSHQVTQMGQEVILRCVPISNHLYFYWYRQILGQKVEFLVSFYNNEISEKSEIFDDQFSVERPDGSNFTLKIRSTKLEDSAMYFCASSPSYTSYEQYFGPGTRLTVT.

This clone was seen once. CDR3 DNA: TGTGCCAGCAGCGGCGACAGGGGAGGAAACACCATATATTTT. Translating it yields CASSGDRGGNTIYF. The chain carries TRBV9 and TRBJ1-3, with 8 bases matching TRBD1. Trimming at V came to 3 bases and at J to 4 bases, leaving 3 bases not matched to a gene. CDR3 size: 14 residues. Looked up from germline, CDR1 is SGDLS and CDR2 is YYNGEE.

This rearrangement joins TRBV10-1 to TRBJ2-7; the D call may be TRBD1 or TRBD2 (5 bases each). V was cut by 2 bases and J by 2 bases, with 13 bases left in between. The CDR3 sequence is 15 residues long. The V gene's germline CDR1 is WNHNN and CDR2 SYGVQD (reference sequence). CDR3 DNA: TGCGCCAGCAGTGAGACGGGGCAGGGAACCTACGAGCAGTACTTC. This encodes CASSETGQGTYEQYF.

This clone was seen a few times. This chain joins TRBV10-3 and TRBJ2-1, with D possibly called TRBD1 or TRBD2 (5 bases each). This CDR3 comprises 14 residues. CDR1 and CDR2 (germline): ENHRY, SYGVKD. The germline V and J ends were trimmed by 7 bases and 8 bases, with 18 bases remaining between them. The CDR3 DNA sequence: TGTGCCATCACTTCGGGGACCCCCGGGGATGAGCAGTTCTTC. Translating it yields CAITSGTPGDEQFF.

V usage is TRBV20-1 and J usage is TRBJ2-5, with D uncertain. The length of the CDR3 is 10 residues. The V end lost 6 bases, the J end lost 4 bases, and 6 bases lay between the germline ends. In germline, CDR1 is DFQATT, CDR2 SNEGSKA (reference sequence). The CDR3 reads CSATLETQYF. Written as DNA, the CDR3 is TGCAGTGCCACCCTAGAGACCCAGTACTTC.

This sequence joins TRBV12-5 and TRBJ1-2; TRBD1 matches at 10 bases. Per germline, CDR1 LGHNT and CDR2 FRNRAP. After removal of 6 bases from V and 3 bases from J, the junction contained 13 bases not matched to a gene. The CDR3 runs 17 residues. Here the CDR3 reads CASGPNIRQGAYYGYTF. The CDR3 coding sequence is TGTGCTAGTGGCCCCAATATCAGACAGGGGGCCTACTATGGCTACACCTTC.

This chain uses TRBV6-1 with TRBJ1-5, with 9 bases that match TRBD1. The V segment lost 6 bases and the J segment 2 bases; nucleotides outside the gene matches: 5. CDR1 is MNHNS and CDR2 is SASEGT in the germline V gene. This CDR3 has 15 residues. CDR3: CASRQGARGNQPQHF. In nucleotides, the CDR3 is TGTGCCAGCAGACAGGGGGCTCGGGGCAATCAGCCCCAGCATTTT.

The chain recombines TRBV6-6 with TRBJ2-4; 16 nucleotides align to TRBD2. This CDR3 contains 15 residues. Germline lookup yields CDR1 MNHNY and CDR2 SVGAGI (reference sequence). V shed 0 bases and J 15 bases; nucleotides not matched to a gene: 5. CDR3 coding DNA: TGTGCCAGCAGTTACTCGCCGGGACTAGCGGGAGGGGGGTACTTC. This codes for CASSYSPGLAGGGYF.

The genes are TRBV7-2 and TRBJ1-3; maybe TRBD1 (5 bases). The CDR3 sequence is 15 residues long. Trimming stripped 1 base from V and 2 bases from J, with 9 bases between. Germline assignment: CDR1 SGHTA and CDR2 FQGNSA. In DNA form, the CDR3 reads TGTGCCAGCAGCTTAGTCGGGGCTACTGGAAACACCATATATTTT. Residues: CASSLVGATGNTIYF.

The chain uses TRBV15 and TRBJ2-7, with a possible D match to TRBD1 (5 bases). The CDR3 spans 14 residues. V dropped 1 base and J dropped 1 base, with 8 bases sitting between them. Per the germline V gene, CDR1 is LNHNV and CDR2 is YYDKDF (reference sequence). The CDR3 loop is CATSRARGSYEQYF. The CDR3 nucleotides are TGTGCCACCAGCAGAGCAAGGGGATCCTACGAGCAGTACTTC.

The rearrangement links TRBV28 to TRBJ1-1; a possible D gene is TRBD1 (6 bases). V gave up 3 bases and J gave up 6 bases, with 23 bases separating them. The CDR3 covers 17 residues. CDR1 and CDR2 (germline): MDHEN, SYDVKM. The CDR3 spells CASSLLRSAQTGSEAFF. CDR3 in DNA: TGTGCCAGCAGTTTGCTCCGTTCCGCGCAAACAGGGTCTGAAGCTTTCTTT.

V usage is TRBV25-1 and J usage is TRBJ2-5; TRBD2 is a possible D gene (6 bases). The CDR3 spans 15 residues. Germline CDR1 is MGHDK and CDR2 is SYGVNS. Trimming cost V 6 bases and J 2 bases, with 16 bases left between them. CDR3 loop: CASRREDWGQETQYF. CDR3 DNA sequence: TGTGCCAGCAGGAGGGAGGACTGGGGGCAAGAGACCCAGTACTTC.

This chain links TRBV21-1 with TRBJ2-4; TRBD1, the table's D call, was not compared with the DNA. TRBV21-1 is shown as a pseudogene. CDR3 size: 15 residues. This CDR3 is CASSSRGVAKNIQYF. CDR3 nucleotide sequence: TGTGCCAGCAGCTCCAGGGGGGTAGCCAAAAACATTCAGTACTTC.

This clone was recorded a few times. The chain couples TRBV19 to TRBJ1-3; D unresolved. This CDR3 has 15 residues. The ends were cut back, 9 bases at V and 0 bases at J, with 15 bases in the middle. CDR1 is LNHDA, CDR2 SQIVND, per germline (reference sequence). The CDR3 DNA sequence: TGTGCCAGCCGTTACTCGGGGTCCTCTGGAAACACCATATATTTT. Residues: CASRYSGSSGNTIYF.

As DNA, the CDR3 is TGTGCCAGTCTAAGGGAGGCGGGACAGGGGGGAAAGGGCAATCAGCCCCAGCATTTT. As protein: CASLREAGQGGKGNQPQHF. This chain joins TRBV19 and TRBJ1-5, with TRBD1 identical over 11 bases. The V gene's germline CDR1 is LNHDA and CDR2 SQIVND (reference sequence). The CDR3 has 19 amino acids. J lost 2 bases, V lost 8 bases, and 17 bases had no gene match.